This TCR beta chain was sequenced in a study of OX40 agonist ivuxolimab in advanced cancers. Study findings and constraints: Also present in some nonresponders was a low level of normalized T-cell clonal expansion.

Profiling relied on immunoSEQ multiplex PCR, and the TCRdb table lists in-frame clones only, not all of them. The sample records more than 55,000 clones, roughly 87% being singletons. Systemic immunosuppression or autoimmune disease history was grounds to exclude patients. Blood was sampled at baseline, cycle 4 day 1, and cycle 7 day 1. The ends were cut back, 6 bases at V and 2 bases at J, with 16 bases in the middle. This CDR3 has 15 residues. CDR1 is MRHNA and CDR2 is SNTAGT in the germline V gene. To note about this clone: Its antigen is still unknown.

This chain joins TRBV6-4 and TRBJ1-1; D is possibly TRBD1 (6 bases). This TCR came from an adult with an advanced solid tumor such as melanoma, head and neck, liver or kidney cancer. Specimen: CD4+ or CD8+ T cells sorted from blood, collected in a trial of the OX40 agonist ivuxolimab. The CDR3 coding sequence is TGTGCCAGCAGGACGGACAGCGGGGGAAACACTGAAGCTTTCTTT. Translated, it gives CASRTDSGGNTEAFF.